This entry is about one T cell receptor beta chain. The antigen remains undetermined. This sample is part of a study of identical twins. Whole-study results and caveats: For out-of-frame beta sequences, excess twin sharing was weaker. Alpha sequences out of frame and shared by twins had excess low generation probability. Fewer insertions were carried by abundant cord blood beta clonotypes, but none was seen in memory repertoires.

The CDR3 length is 11 residues. From germline, CDR1 is DFQATT and CDR2 SNEGSKA (reference sequence). Trimming cost V 7 bases and J 4 bases, with 11 bases left between them. TCRdb recomputed calls from the 5' RACE reads with MiXCR, one row per CDR3 protein. The sample lists some 570,000 distinct CDR3 sequences, more than 20% occurring once. A further study also used this sample, focusing on yellow fever vaccine responses in identical twins.

This sequence was found in a woman under 30 in good health. The chain couples TRBV20-1 to TRBJ2-7; D unclear. The sequenced material came from CD4+ T cells sorted from blood. The CDR3 spells CSVSRGYEQYV. In nucleotides, the CDR3 is TGCAGTGTTAGCCGTGGATACGAGCAGTACGTC.